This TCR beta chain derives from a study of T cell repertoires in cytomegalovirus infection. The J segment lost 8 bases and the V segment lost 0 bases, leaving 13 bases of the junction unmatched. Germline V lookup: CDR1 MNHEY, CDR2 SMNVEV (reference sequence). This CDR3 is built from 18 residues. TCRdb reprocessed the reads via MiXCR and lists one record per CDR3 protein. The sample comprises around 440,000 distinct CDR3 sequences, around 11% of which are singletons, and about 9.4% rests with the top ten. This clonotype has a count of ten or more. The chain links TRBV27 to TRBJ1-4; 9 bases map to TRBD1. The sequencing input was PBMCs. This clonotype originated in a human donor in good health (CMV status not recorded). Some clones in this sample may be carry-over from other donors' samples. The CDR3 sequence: CASSLSALTGGAWEKLFF. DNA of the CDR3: TGTGCCAGCAGTTTATCGGCTCTTACAGGGGGCGCATGGGAAAAACTGTTTTTT.